One sample yielded the 18 T cell receptor beta chains listed below, sequenced in a study of T cells in Graves' hyperthyroidism and ophthalmopathy. Amplification yielded TCR beta CDR3 regions, with RNA transcripts as the source. With the HTBI primer set, the TCR CDR3 went through a first round of RT-PCR. TCRdb redid the calling of the multiplex PCR reads with MiXCR, one entry per CDR3 protein. The table has a few hundred thousand distinct CDR3 sequences, approximately 14% seen once; the top ten hold around 6.6%. Sequenced sample: blood. The receptors shown here come from a woman aged 25 to 39 with Graves' hyperthyroidism.

The chain recombines TRBV6-1 with TRBJ1-5; D may be TRBD1 (6 bases). Germline V lookup: CDR1 MNHNS, CDR2 SASEGT. This CDR3 has 15 amino acids. The V gene lost 6 bases and the J gene lost 5 bases, with 17 bases spanning the gap. CDR3 in DNA: TGTGCCAGCAGAGAAATCTCCGGACAGTATCAGCCCCAGCATTTT. Its protein product is CASREISGQYQPQHF.

In this sample, this clonotype turned up many times. The chain is built from TRBV20-1 and TRBJ2-7, with D unresolved. The V end lost 2 bases, the J end lost 1 base, and 9 bases lay between the germline ends. CDR3 size: 13 residues. Per the germline V gene, CDR1 is DFQATT and CDR2 is SNEGSKA (reference sequence). CDR3 nucleotide sequence: TGCAGTGCTAGACCCCAGAATTCCTACGAGCAGTACTTC. Translated: CSARPQNSYEQYF.

In its sample, this clonotype was seen a few times. The chain combines TRBV7-3 with TRBJ2-2; 10 nucleotides line up with TRBD1. Germline V gene sequence: CDR1 SGHTA, CDR2 FQGTGA. Trimming took 5 bases from V and 4 from J; bases not matched to a gene: 7. The CDR3 length is 16 residues. The CDR3 nucleotides read TGTGCCAGCAGCCCGACAGGGGGCGCGGGCACCGGGGAGCTGTTTTTT. Its protein product is CASSPTGGAGTGELFF.

This clonotype was observed at least ten times. The chain uses TRBV5-1 and TRBJ1-5; D uncertain. The germline V gene encodes CDR1 SGHRS and CDR2 YFSETQ. CDR3 length: 13 residues. V was trimmed by 3 bases and J by 6 bases, leaving 10 bases between them. The CDR3 loop reads CASSYGSGQPQHF. CDR3 coding DNA: TGCGCCAGCAGCTACGGGTCGGGTCAGCCCCAGCATTTT.

This clonotype was seen a few times. V usage is TRBV20-1 and J usage is TRBJ2-1; TRBD1 or TRBD2 may be the D gene (5 bases each). The CDR3 is 16 amino acids. Germline CDR1 DFQATT, CDR2 SNEGSKA (reference sequence). Trimming took off 6 bases at V and 0 bases at J, with 18 bases between the two ends. For the CDR3, the DNA is TGCAGTGCGGCAACGGGGCGGTTGAGCTCCTACAATGAGCAGTTCTTC. It is translated as CSAATGRLSSYNEQFF.

In regard to this clonotype: A much larger clonotype is one base distant, so this may be a read error. This chain uses TRBV5-1 with TRBJ1-2; the match to TRBD1 covers 8 bases. The germline V gene has CDR1 SGHRS and CDR2 YFSETQ. The CDR3 has 14 residues. The CDR3 sequence: CASSPRQGYYGYAF. CDR3 nucleotide sequence: TGCGCCAGCAGCCCAAGACAGGGGTACTATGGCTACGCCTTC.

The chain employs TRBV11-2 and TRBJ2-3, with TRBD2 matching 9 bases. V shed 5 bases and J 0 bases; nucleotides not matched to a gene: 9. Germline-derived CDR1 and CDR2 are SGHAT and FQNNGV. The CDR3 totals 17 residues. The CDR3 DNA is TGTGCCAGCAGCGCCCCAAAGCGGGAGGCGAGCACAGATACGCAGTATTTT. Translated: CASSAPKREASTDTQYF.

This clonotype was counted only a few times. CDR3 DNA sequence: TGTGCCAGCAGTTACTCAGTCAGGGCTGAAGCTTTCTTT. This codes for CASSYSVRAEAFF. The rearrangement links TRBV6-5 to TRBJ1-1, with D possibly matching TRBD1 (5 bases). Trimming took off 0 bases at V and 6 bases at J, with 8 bases between the two ends. The germline V gene encodes CDR1 MNHEY and CDR2 SVGAGI. The CDR3 is 13 amino acids.

The V gene is TRBV19, the J gene TRBJ2-3; no definite D call. Per germline, CDR1 LNHDA and CDR2 SQIVND (reference sequence). V lost 6 bases and J 0 bases, leaving 19 bases between the germline ends. CDR3 length: 17 residues. In nucleotides, the CDR3 is TGTGCCAGTAGCCCCCTACAGCGATCTACTAGCACAGATACGCAGTATTTT. The encoded protein is CASSPLQRSTSTDTQYF.

This clonotype showed up just a few times. A much larger clone sits a single nucleotide away, making a read error possible. CDR3 nucleotides: TGTGCCAGCGGGCGTCGGGCTAACGGGAGTTCAGATACGCAGTATTTT. Translated: CASGRRANGSSDTQYF. V usage is TRBV2 and J usage is TRBJ2-3; tentative D call: TRBD2 (6 bases). Germline-derived CDR1 and CDR2 are SNHLY and FYNNEI. This CDR3 spans 16 amino acids. V was cut by 8 bases and J by 4 bases, with 22 bases left in between.

This clonotype has ten or more counts. CDR3 amino acids: CASSWDRLEETQYF. CDR3 DNA: TGTGCCAGCAGCTGGGACAGGCTCGAAGAGACCCAGTACTTC. This rearrangement joins TRBV11-1 to TRBJ2-5; 8 positions match TRBD1. V was clipped by 4 bases and J by 3 bases; unmatched bases: 4. The CDR3 has 14 amino acids. Germline-derived CDR1 and CDR2 are SGHAT and FQDESV (reference sequence).

The sample holds many counts of this clonotype. The rearrangement uses TRBV2 and TRBJ2-1; D is unresolved. Germline assignment: CDR1 SNHLY and CDR2 FYNNEI. The CDR3 is 14 residues long. Trimming took 11 bases from V and 5 from J, leaving 19 bases between them. CDR3: CAQVAPAAHNEQFF. The CDR3 DNA is TGTGCCCAGGTGGCTCCAGCTGCCCACAATGAGCAGTTCTTC.

Note on this clonotype: This sequence may be a read error, since a much larger clone differs from it by one base. The rearrangement uses TRBV20-1 and TRBJ2-7; a possible D gene is TRBD1 (5 bases). V was shortened by 5 bases and J by 2 bases, with 7 bases between the two germline ends. CDR3 size: 11 residues. The germline gives CDR1 DFQATT, CDR2 SNEGSKA (reference sequence). This CDR3 is CSAHRTYEQYF. CDR3 DNA: TGCAGTGCTCACAGGACCTACGAGCAGTACTTC.

This clonotype was detected only a few times. The chain links TRBV10-1 to TRBJ1-1; no reliable D call. CDR1 is WNHNN, CDR2 SYGVQD, per germline (reference sequence). V shed 7 bases and J shed 8 bases, with 35 bases lying between them. The CDR3 consists of 19 residues. The CDR3 DNA is TGCGCCAGCACTTTCCTCCAGGACGAGGATCGAGGAAGGGCCCTGGAAGCTTTCTTT. This sequence encodes CASTFLQDEDRGRALEAFF.

This clonotype was observed at least ten times. Here the CDR3 DNA reads TGTGCCATCTCGGTAAACAATGAGCAGTTCTTC. Translation: CAISVNNEQFF. The gene calls are TRBV10-3 and TRBJ2-1; D unresolved. Per germline, CDR1 ENHRY and CDR2 SYGVKD. CDR3 length: 11 residues. Trimming removed 8 bases at V and 5 bases at J, with 7 bases between.

The sample holds many counts of this clonotype. The chain carries TRBV20-1 and TRBJ2-1, with 8 bases fitting TRBD2. This CDR3 contains 14 residues. From germline, CDR1 is DFQATT and CDR2 SNEGSKA (reference sequence). V was pared by 3 bases and J by 7 bases, with 8 bases of the junction left unmatched. CDR3 in amino acids: CSASPAGVWNEQFF. The DNA for the CDR3 is TGCAGTGCTAGCCCAGCGGGAGTGTGGAATGAGCAGTTCTTC.

The table lists this clonotype with many counts. V is TRBV5-1 and J is TRBJ2-1; D may be TRBD1 or TRBD2 (6 bases each). Germline V lookup: CDR1 SGHRS, CDR2 YFSETQ. This CDR3 contains 11 residues. Deletions cut 5 bases from V and 13 bases from J, with 13 bases between. The CDR3 spells CASSEGDCQFF. Here the CDR3 DNA reads TGCGCCAGCAGTGAGGGGGACTGTCAGTTCTTC.

Note on this clonotype: A read error may be the cause here, since a much bigger clone is one base away. The CDR3 DNA reads as TGTGGCAGCAGCTTGTTTCTAGCGGTCCAAGAGACCCAGTACTTC. This encodes CGSSLFLAVQETQYF. V gene TRBV11-2 combines with J gene TRBJ2-5; 7 nucleotides align to TRBD2. The germline V gene has CDR1 SGHAT and CDR2 FQNNGV. The CDR3 length is 15 residues.